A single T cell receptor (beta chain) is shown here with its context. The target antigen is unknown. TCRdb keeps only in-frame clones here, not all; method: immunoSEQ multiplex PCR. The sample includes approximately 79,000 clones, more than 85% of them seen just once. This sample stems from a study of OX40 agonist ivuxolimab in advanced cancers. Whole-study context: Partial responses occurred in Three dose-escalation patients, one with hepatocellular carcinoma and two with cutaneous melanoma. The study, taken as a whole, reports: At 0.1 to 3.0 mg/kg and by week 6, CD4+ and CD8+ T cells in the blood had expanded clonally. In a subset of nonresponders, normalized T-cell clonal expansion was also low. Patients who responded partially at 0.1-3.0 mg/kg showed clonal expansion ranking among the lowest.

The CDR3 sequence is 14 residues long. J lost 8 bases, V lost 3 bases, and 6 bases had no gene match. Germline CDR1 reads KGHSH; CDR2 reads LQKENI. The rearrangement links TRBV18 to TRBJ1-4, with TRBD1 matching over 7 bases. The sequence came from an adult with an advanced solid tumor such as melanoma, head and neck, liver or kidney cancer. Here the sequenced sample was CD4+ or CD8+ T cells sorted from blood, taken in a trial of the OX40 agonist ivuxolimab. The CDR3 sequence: CASSPRGLGEKLFF. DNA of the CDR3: TGTGCCAGCTCACCTAGGGGGCTGGGCGAAAAACTGTTTTTT. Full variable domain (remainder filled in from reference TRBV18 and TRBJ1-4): NAGVMQNPRHLVRRRGQEARLRCSPMKGHSHVYWYRQLPEEGLKFMVYLQKENIIDESGMPKERFSAEFPKEGPSILRIQQVVRGDSAAYFCASSPRGLGEKLFFGSGTQLSVL.